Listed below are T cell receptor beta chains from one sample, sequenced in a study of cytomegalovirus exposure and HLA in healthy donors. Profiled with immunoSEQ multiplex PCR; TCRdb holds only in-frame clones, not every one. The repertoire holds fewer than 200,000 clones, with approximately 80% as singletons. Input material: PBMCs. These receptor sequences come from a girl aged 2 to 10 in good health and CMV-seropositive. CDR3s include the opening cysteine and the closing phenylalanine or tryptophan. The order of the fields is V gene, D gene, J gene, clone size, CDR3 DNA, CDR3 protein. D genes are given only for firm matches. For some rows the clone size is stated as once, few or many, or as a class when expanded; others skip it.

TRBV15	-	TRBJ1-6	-	TGTGCCACACAAGTGGGAGGGGGGAATTATTCACCCCTCCACTTT	CATQVGGGNYSPLHF
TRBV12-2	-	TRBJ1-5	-	TGTGCAAGCCTTAGGACTCCCAGGATACTCAATCAGCCCCAGCATTTT	CASLRTPRILNQPQHF
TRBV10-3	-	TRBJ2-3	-	TGTGCCATCAGTGAGTGGGGGGACCGCCCCTTTACGCAGTATTTT	CAISEWGDRPFTQYF
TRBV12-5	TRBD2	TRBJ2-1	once	TGTGCTAGTGGTTTGGTAAGGGCTAGCGGGAGGCATGAGCAGTTCTTC	CASGLVRASGRHEQFF
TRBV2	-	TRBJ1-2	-	TGTGCCAGCACCCTATACAGGGATGGCTACACCTTC	CASTLYRDGYTF
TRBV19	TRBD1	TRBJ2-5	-	TGTGCCAGCGCAGGGGGCGATGGGGAGACCCAGTACTTC	CASAGGDGETQYF
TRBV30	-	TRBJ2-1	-	TGTGCCTGGAGTCCGTTCGATGAGCAGTTCTTC	CAWSPFDEQFF
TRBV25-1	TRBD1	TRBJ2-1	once	TGTGCCAGCAGTCCCGGGACAGCATACAATGAGCAGTTCTTC	CASSPGTAYNEQFF
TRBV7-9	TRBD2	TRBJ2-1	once	TGTGCCAGCAGCTCTCCGACTAGCGGGAGCCTTAGCAATGAGCAGTTCTTC	CASSSPTSGSLSNEQFF
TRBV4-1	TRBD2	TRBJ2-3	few	TGCGCCAGCAGCCAGCTTCCGGGACTAGCGACTAGCACAGATACGCAGTATTTT	CASSQLPGLATSTDTQYF
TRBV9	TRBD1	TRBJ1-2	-	TGTGCCAGCAGCCCAAGGACAGGGGAGGGTGGCTACACCTTC	CASSPRTGEGGYTF
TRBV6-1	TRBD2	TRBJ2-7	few	TGTGCCAGCAGTGAGGGCACTACTAGCGGGTTCTACGAGCAGTACTTC	CASSEGTTSGFYEQYF
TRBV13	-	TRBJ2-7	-	TGTGCCAGCAGCTTAGGGGACGGGAGCCACGAGCAGTACTTC	CASSLGDGSHEQYF
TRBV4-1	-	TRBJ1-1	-	TGCGCCAGCAGCCAAGCTACAGGGTTGAACACTGAAGCTTTCTTT	CASSQATGLNTEAFF
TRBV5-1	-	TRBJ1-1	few	TGCGCCAGCAGCTTAACTAGGAACACTGAAGCTTTCTTT	CASSLTRNTEAFF
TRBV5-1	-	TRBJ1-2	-	TGCGCCAGCAGCCTGCCTGTAGCTAACTATGGCTACACCTTC	CASSLPVANYGYTF
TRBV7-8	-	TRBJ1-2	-	TGTGCCAGCAGCCCGGCCGAGGTGACGTCAGCCTACACCTTC	CASSPAEVTSAYTF
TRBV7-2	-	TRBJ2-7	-	TGTGCCAGCAGCTCCGACCCGGCGGCCGAAGCCTACGAGCAGTACTTC	CASSSDPAAEAYEQYF
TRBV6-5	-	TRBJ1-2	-	TGTGCCAGCAGCCCTACGGGGTTTTGTGGCTACACCTTC	CASSPTGFCGYTF
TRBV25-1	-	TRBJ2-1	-	TGTGCCAGCAGTGCGTACACTGAGCAGTTCTTC	CASSAYTEQFF
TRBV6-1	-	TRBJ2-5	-	TGTGCCAGCAGTCCGCGCCGGTCGCAAGAGACCCAGTACTTC	CASSPRRSQETQYF
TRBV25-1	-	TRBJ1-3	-	TGTGCCAGCAATCAGGGGTATGGAAACACCATATATTTT	CASNQGYGNTIYF
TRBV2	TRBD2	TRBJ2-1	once	TGTGCCAGCAGTGAAAGGGGACTAGCGGGGTCCGGGACCTACAATGAGCAGTTCTTC	CASSERGLAGSGTYNEQFF
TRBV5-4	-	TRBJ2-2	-	TGTGCCAGCAGCTCCCGACTGGCCGGAACCGGGGAGCTGTTTTTT	CASSSRLAGTGELFF
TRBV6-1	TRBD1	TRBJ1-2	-	TGTGCCAGCAGTCCCGATCTGACAGGGGCACATGGCTACACCTTC	CASSPDLTGAHGYTF
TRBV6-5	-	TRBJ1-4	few	TGTGCCAGCAGTTACAGTTCAGGGGCCGGCGAAAAACTGTTTTTT	CASSYSSGAGEKLFF
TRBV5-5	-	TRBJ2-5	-	TGTGCCAGCAGCTTCATCGGTCGGGGACAAGAGACCCAGTACTTC	CASSFIGRGQETQYF
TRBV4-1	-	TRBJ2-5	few	TGCGCCAGCAGCCAAGATCCTGGCCGAGAGACCCAGTACTTC	CASSQDPGRETQYF
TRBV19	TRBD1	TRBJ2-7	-	TGTGCCAGTAGTATCATCGGGACAGGGGGGACCTACGAGCAGTACTTC	CASSIIGTGGTYEQYF
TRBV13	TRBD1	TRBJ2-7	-	TGTGCCAGCAGCGCATACCGGGACAGGGGAACCTACGAGCAGTACTTC	CASSAYRDRGTYEQYF
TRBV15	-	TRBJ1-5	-	TGTGCCACCACACACGGGAATCAGCCCCAGCATTTT	CATTHGNQPQHF
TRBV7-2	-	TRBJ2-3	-	TGTGCCAGCAGCCCACCGTCTAATACGCAGTATTTT	CASSPPSNTQYF
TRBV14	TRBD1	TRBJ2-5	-	TGTGCCAGCAGCCAGGGACAGTACGAGACCCAGTACTTC	CASSQGQYETQYF
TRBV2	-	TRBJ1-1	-	TGTGCCAGCAGTGTCGGGGGGGCTGAAGCTTTCTTT	CASSVGGAEAFF
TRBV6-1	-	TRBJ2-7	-	TGTGCCAGTCAGTCGTCCAGGGCCTACGAGCAGTACTTC	CASQSSRAYEQYF
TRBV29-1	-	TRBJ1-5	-	TGCAGCGTTGCTGCAGGGGCGAGTCAGCCCCAGCATTTT	CSVAAGASQPQHF
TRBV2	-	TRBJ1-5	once	TGTGCCAGCAGAGAGGCCAGCAATCAGCCCCAGCATTTT	CASREASNQPQHF
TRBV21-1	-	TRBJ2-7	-	TGTGCCCTCCGAGCAGGCCCCCTGGAGCAGTACTTC	CALRAGPLEQYF
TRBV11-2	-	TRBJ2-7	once	TGTGCCAGCAGTTCCTATCGAACTTACGAGCAGTACTTC	CASSSYRTYEQYF
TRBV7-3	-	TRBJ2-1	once	TGTGCCAGCAGCTTACTCGCGGGTAATGAAAATGAGCAGTTCTTC	CASSLLAGNENEQFF
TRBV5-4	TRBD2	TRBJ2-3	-	TGTGCCAGCCGGGACTATAGCGCCACAGATACGCAGTATTTT	CASRDYSATDTQYF
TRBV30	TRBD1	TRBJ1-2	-	TGTGCCTGGAGTAGGAGGGGGCCCGGGGATGGCTACACCTTC	CAWSRRGPGDGYTF
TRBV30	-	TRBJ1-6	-	TGTGCCTGGAGCGCCACGAGAAGCTCCTATAATTCACCCCTCCACTTT	CAWSATRSSYNSPLHF
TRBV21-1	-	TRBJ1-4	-	TGTGCCAGCAGAGGAGGGTCCTTTGATGAAAAACTGTTTTTT	CASRGGSFDEKLFF
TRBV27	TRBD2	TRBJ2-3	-	TGTGCCGTCCCTAGCGGGAGGAACCCTGGCGATACGCAGTATTTT	CAVPSGRNPGDTQYF
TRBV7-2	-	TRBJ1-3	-	TGTGCCAGCAGCTCTCCAGCTGGAAACACCATATATTTT	CASSSPAGNTIYF
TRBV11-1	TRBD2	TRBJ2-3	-	TGTGCCAGCAGCTTAGTCCCGCGGGGGGGTACAGATACGCAGTATTTT	CASSLVPRGGTDTQYF
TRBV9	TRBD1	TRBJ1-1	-	TGTGCCAGCAGCGGACGACAGGGGGGGACTGAAGCTTTCTTT	CASSGRQGGTEAFF
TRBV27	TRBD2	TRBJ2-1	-	TGTGCCAGCAGCCGTTTTGGGCTGACTAGCGGGTACAATGAGCAGTTCTTC	CASSRFGLTSGYNEQFF